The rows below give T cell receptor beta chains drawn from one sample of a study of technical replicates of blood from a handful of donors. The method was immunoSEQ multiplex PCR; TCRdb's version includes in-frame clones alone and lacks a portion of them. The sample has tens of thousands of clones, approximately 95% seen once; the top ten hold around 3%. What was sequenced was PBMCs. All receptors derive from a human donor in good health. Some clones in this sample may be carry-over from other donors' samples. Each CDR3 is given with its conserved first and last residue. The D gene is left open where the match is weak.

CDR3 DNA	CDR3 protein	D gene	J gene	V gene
TGTGCCAGCAGGGCAGGGGGCGGCTATGGCTACACCTTC	CASRAGGGYGYTF	TRBD1	TRBJ1-2	TRBV2
TGCGCCAGCAGCCAAGAGTATACAGGCCGCGGGGCCAACGTCCTGACTTTC	CASSQEYTGRGANVLTF	NA	TRBJ2-6	TRBV4-3
TGTGCCAGCAGCGCCGGGACTAGCGGGGGGGCATCTGAGCAGTTCTTC	CASSAGTSGGASEQFF	TRBD2	TRBJ2-1	TRBV7-2
TGTGCCAGCAGGATACAGGGGACCTATAATTCACCCCTCCACTTT	CASRIQGTYNSPLHF	TRBD1	TRBJ1-6	TRBV7-2
TGTGCCAGCAGCGTAGGAGGCGGGGGCTATGGCGAGCAGTTCTTC	CASSVGGGGYGEQFF	NA	TRBJ2-1	TRBV9
TGCGCCAGCAGCCACCCCGGGACTCCAGATACGCAGTATTTT	CASSHPGTPDTQYF	NA	TRBJ2-3	TRBV4-1
TGTGCCAGCAGCTTAATCGACAGGACGGGACAGTACTTC	CASSLIDRTGQYF	NA	TRBJ2-7	TRBV7-8
TGTGCCAGCAGCGAGAGCGACGGGTACGAGCAGTACTTC	CASSESDGYEQYF	NA	TRBJ2-7	TRBV9
TGTGCCAGCTCACCACCGGGGGCAGCGGGAGGGCCAGGGGAGCAGTACTTC	CASSPPGAAGGPGEQYF	TRBD2	TRBJ2-7	TRBV18
TGTGCCAGCAGCCAACCAGGGGGGGAGACCCAGTACTTC	CASSQPGGETQYF	NA	TRBJ2-5	TRBV7-9